Presented here are 3 T cell receptor beta chains from one specimen sequenced in a study of graft-versus-host responses after intestinal transplantation. Their antigens are not known. The repertoire was sequenced with immunoSEQ multiplex PCR; TCRdb's copy has only in-frame clones and lacks some. The sample holds tens of thousands of clones; approximately 92% are singletons and the top ten take 0.4% to 0.6%. This sample comprised unstimulated CD8+ T cells sorted from spleen or lymph node cells, obtained before intestinal transplant. These receptors all come from a human donor who received an intestinal transplant.

The genes are TRBV6-6 and TRBJ1-4; no reliable D call. Germline CDR1 is MNHNY and CDR2 is SVGAGI (reference sequence). V dropped 2 bases and J dropped 7 bases, with 8 bases sitting between them. CDR3 length equals 13 residues. The CDR3 DNA reads TGTGCCAGCAGTTACGCGGAGGGTGAAAAACTGTTTTTT. Translating it yields CASSYAEGEKLFF.

The rearrangement joins TRBV30 to TRBJ1-4, with TRBD1 as a possible D gene (6 bases). V dropped 2 bases and J dropped 13 bases, with 17 bases sitting between them. CDR3 size: 13 residues. CDR1 and CDR2 from the germline V gene are GTSNPN and SVGIG (reference sequence). CDR3 DNA sequence: TGTGCCTGGAGTACAGGGACCCCGGGAAGACTGTTTTTT. Translating gives CAWSTGTPGRLFF.

This CDR3 is CASSPTGSEGGLGDTQYF. DNA of the CDR3: TGCGCCAGCAGCCCGACCGGGTCTGAAGGGGGTCTAGGGGATACGCAGTATTTT. The chain is built from TRBV5-1 and TRBJ2-3; weak D call: TRBD1 (6 bases). Germline loops: CDR1 SGHRS, CDR2 YFSETQ. This CDR3 spans 18 amino acids. Deletions cut 4 bases from V and 6 bases from J, with 27 bases between.